What follows are 9 T cell receptor beta chains derived from one specimen sequenced in a study of blood T cell repertoires in COVID-19. The table came from immunoSEQ multiplex PCR; TCRdb's copy has only in-frame clones and leaves some out. The repertoire holds some 320,000 clones, with just under 90% as singletons. Source material: PBMCs or T cells enriched from blood (not recorded which). The receptor source for this set is a woman aged 45 to 65 who had been exposed to COVID-19.

The chain links TRBV5-1 to TRBJ2-1; D is possibly TRBD2 (5 bases). Trimming took 4 bases from V and 9 from J, leaving 14 bases between them. This CDR3 is 13 amino acids long. Germline CDR1 and CDR2: SGHRS and YFSETQ. The CDR3 DNA reads as TGCGCCAGCAGCGGGGAGACGGGCTTTGAGCAGTTCTTC. It translates to CASSGETGFEQFF.

V usage is TRBV5-1 and J usage is TRBJ1-4; D remains ambiguous. The germline V and J ends were trimmed by 1 base and 1 base, with 5 bases remaining between them. The CDR3 spans 14 residues. Germline assignment: CDR1 SGHRS and CDR2 YFSETQ. CDR3 bases: TGCGCCAGCAGCTTGTCCGGAACTAATGAAAAACTGTTTTTT. This translates into CASSLSGTNEKLFF. Supplemented by reference TRBV5-1 and TRBJ1-4, the full variable domain reads KAGVTQTPRYLIKTRGQQVTLSCSPISGHRSVSWYQQTPGQGLQFLFEYFSETQRNKGNFPGRFSGRQFSNSRSEMNVSTLELGDSALYLCASSLSGTNEKLFFGSGTQLSVL.

The rearrangement uses TRBV5-1 and TRBJ1-1; perhaps TRBD1 as D (5 bases). With 4 bases removed from V and 1 base from J, the gap between germline ends came to 8 bases. The CDR3 has 13 residues. The germline gives CDR1 SGHRS, CDR2 YFSETQ. In DNA, the CDR3 is TGCGCCAGCAGCCCGACAGAGAACACTGAAGCTTTCTTT. Translating it yields CASSPTENTEAFF.

This chain links TRBV5-6 with TRBJ1-2; 7 nucleotides align to TRBD1. This CDR3 has 15 residues. Germline V CDR1 and CDR2: SGHDT, YYEEEE. The J segment lost 3 bases and the V segment lost 4 bases, leaving 9 bases of the junction unmatched. The CDR3 DNA reads TGTGCCAGCAGCATACTCCGGGACAGATACTATGGCTACACCTTC. This codes for CASSILRDRYYGYTF.

This rearrangement joins TRBV18 to TRBJ2-7; a possible D gene is TRBD2 (6 bases). Trimming took 0 bases from V and 4 from J, leaving 13 bases between them. CDR3 length: 15 residues. Germline CDR1 KGHSH, CDR2 LQKENI. CDR3 in amino acids: CASSPPAGSRYEQYF. In DNA, the CDR3 is TGTGCCAGCTCACCACCGGCGGGGTCCCGGTACGAGCAGTACTTC.

The genes are TRBV28 and TRBJ2-3, with 11 bases lining up with TRBD1. V lost 4 bases and J lost 4; bases outside the gene matches: 4. The CDR3 consists of 15 residues. Germline V CDR1 and CDR2: MDHEN, SYDVKM. CDR3 protein: CASSSGGQGADTQYF. For the CDR3, the DNA is TGTGCCAGCAGTTCCGGGGGACAGGGGGCAGATACGCAGTATTTT.

The V and J genes are TRBV18 and TRBJ1-6; D is possibly TRBD1 (5 bases). Trimming pared 4 bases from V and 7 bases from J, leaving 8 bases between. The CDR3 totals 13 residues. From germline, CDR1 is KGHSH and CDR2 LQKENI. The CDR3 bases are TGTGCCAGCTCACAGGGGAGGAATTCACCCCTCCACTTT. This gives the protein CASSQGRNSPLHF.

V gene TRBV11-3 combines with J gene TRBJ2-1; tentatively, D is TRBD2 (7 bases). Trimming shortened V by 4 bases and J by 4 bases, and 20 bases separated the two germline ends. Per the germline V gene, CDR1 is SGHNT and CDR2 is YENEEA. This CDR3 comprises 17 residues. In nucleotides, the CDR3 is TGTGCCAGCAGCTCCGGAGGGGGGCGGGGGCCGTACAATGAGCAGTTCTTC. Translated: CASSSGGGRGPYNEQFF. The whole variable domain, remainder taken from reference TRBV11-3 and TRBJ2-1, is EAGVVQSPRYKIIEKKQPVAFWCNPISGHNTLYWYLQNLGQGPELLIRYENEEAVDDSQLPKDRFSAERLKGVDSTLKIQPAELGDSAVYLCASSSGGGRGPYNEQFFGPGTRLTVL.

To note about this clone: The sample contains more than one DNA sequence encoding this CDR3. CDR3 nucleotides: TGTGCCACCAGCAGAGATCAGGGATCTGGAAACACCATATATTTT. This encodes CATSRDQGSGNTIYF. The chain links TRBV15 to TRBJ1-3; possible D gene TRBD1, 5 bases. The germline V gene encodes CDR1 LNHNV and CDR2 YYDKDF (reference sequence). The CDR3 extends over 15 amino acids. Trimming removed 0 bases from V and 1 base from J, with 7 bases in between.